What follows are 29 T cell receptor beta chains derived from one specimen sequenced in a study of OX40 agonist ivuxolimab in advanced cancers. Sequencing used immunoSEQ multiplex PCR; TCRdb keeps in-frame clones, though not all of them. Of roughly 40,000 clones in the sample, around 89% were seen once. Material: CD4+ or CD8+ T cells sorted from blood, obtained in a trial of the OX40 agonist ivuxolimab. The receptors derive from an adult with an advanced solid tumor such as melanoma, head and neck, liver or kidney cancer.

Comment on this clone: The CDR3 ends on some other residue instead of the conserved phenylalanine or tryptophan, so this is likely a read error. The DNA is omitted, as the CDR3 cannot be located on it reliably, and the CDR3 follows TCRdb's listing. The chain uses TRBV7-6 and TRBJ1-2; TRBD1 was called by the table and not checked on the DNA. Both ends counted, the CDR3 spans 11 residues. The V gene's germline CDR1 is SGHVS and CDR2 FNYEAQ. The CDR3 sequence: CASSLGLGTEV.

This clone was counted once. V is TRBV2 and J is TRBJ2-7; 11 bases are a match to TRBD1. CDR1 is SNHLY and CDR2 is FYNNEI in the germline V gene. V was pared by 6 bases and J by 6 bases, with 10 bases of the junction left unmatched. CDR3 length: 15 residues. This chain's CDR3 is CASSSRGTGGLEQYF. DNA for the CDR3: TGTGCCAGCAGCTCGCGCGGGACAGGGGGACTCGAGCAGTACTTC. Filled out from reference TRBV2 and TRBJ2-7, the complete variable domain reads EPEVTQTPSHQVTQMGQEVILRCVPISNHLYFYWYRQILGQKVEFLVSFYNNEISEKSEIFDDQFSVERPDGSNFTLKIRSTKLEDSAMYFCASSSRGTGGLEQYFGPGTRLTVT.

This clone showed up just once. The chain is built from TRBV4-1 and TRBJ1-1, with TRBD1 as a possible D gene (6 bases). This CDR3 region has 12 residues. Germline CDR1 is MGHRA and CDR2 is YSYEKL. V was clipped by 4 bases and J by 8 bases, with 11 bases between them. CDR3 in amino acids: CASSPTGQEAFF. For the CDR3, the DNA is TGCGCCAGCAGCCCGACGGGACAAGAAGCTTTCTTT.

The rearrangement joins TRBV5-6 to TRBJ2-1; the D gene is possibly TRBD2 (6 bases). The CDR3 is 12 amino acids. Trimming cost V 3 bases and J 15 bases, with 16 bases left between them. Germline lookup yields CDR1 SGHDT and CDR2 YYEEEE. The CDR3 sequence: CASSSLAVGPFF. CDR3 coding DNA: TGTGCCAGCAGCTCCTTAGCGGTGGGGCCGTTCTTC.

V gene TRBV7-9 combines with J gene TRBJ1-4, with D unclear. Germline V CDR1 and CDR2: SEHNR, FQNEAQ (reference sequence). The CDR3 has 14 amino acids. With 1 base removed from V and 5 bases from J, the gap between germline ends came to 8 bases. CDR3 protein: CASSLEGPNEKLFF. Here the CDR3 DNA reads TGTGCCAGCAGCTTAGAAGGGCCCAATGAAAAACTGTTTTTT.

The count of this clone is one. The chain is built from TRBV6-1 and TRBJ1-3, with unresolved D. The CDR3 is 15 residues long. Per the germline V gene, CDR1 is MNHNS and CDR2 is SASEGT. Trimming left V 3 bases short and J 0 bases short, with 9 bases between. The CDR3 bases are TGTGCCAGCAGTGAGACACCCAGCTCTGGAAACACCATATATTTT. Its protein product is CASSETPSSGNTIYF.

The chain combines TRBV5-1 with TRBJ2-1, with D unresolved. Germline V CDR1 and CDR2: SGHRS, YFSETQ. The CDR3 has 12 amino acids. V lost 3 bases, J lost 2 bases, and 3 bases lay in between. The CDR3: CASSSTYNEQFF. The CDR3 nucleotides are TGCGCCAGCAGCTCGACCTACAATGAGCAGTTCTTC. Full variable domain (rest looked up from reference TRBV5-1 and TRBJ2-1): KAGVTQTPRYLIKTRGQQVTLSCSPISGHRSVSWYQQTPGQGLQFLFEYFSETQRNKGNFPGRFSGRQFSNSRSEMNVSTLELGDSALYLCASSSTYNEQFFGPGTRLTVL.

The J gene is TRBJ2-7, the V gene TRBV21-1. TRBV21-1 is a pseudogene. The CDR3 runs 15 residues. Here the CDR3 DNA reads TGTGCCAGCAGCAAAGTAGGCCCGAAGGGCTACGAGCAGTACTTC. This translates into CASSKVGPKGYEQYF.

This chain joins TRBV9 and TRBJ2-4; D remains ambiguous. V lost 0 bases and J 9 bases, leaving 13 bases between the germline ends. The germline V gene encodes CDR1 SGDLS and CDR2 YYNGEE. CDR3 length: 14 amino acids. The CDR3 spells CASSVAFNPSIQYF. The CDR3 DNA follows: TGTGCCAGCAGCGTAGCCTTTAACCCTAGCATTCAGTACTTC.

This rearrangement joins TRBV7-9 to TRBJ1-4; TRBD1 is a possible D gene (5 bases). Trimming removed 4 bases from V and 3 bases from J, with 21 bases in between. The CDR3 is made up of 18 amino acids. Germline V gene sequence: CDR1 SEHNR, CDR2 FQNEAQ (reference sequence). DNA of the CDR3: TGTGCCAGCAGCTCAGTACAGGTGGGAGGTCGGGCTAATGAAAAACTGTTTTTT. Its protein product is CASSSVQVGGRANEKLFF.

The chain is built from TRBV19 and TRBJ1-5; D call uncertain. V was clipped by 1 base and J by 1 base, with 8 bases between them. The CDR3 has 15 residues. Germline-derived CDR1 and CDR2 are LNHDA and SQIVND (reference sequence). CDR3 protein: CASSIAFVSNQPQHF. CDR3 DNA sequence: TGTGCCAGTAGTATAGCGTTCGTCAGCAATCAGCCCCAGCATTTT.

The chain couples TRBV12-1 to TRBJ1-5. TRBV12-1 is a pseudogene locus. This CDR3 spans 14 amino acids. CDR3 in DNA: TGTGCCAGCAGCTTTGACAGACTCAATCAGCCCCAGCATTTT. This encodes CASSFDRLNQPQHF.

This chain uses TRBV2 with TRBJ2-7; D may be TRBD1 (6 bases). The CDR3 has 14 residues. V was trimmed by 3 bases and J by 1 base, leaving 10 bases between them. The germline V gene has CDR1 SNHLY and CDR2 FYNNEI. The CDR3 DNA reads TGTGCCAGCAGTGAGGACAGTCCGTCCTACGAGCAGTACTTC. Protein sequence: CASSEDSPSYEQYF. Complete variable domain (other parts from reference TRBV2 and TRBJ2-7): EPEVTQTPSHQVTQMGQEVILRCVPISNHLYFYWYRQILGQKVEFLVSFYNNEISEKSEIFDDQFSVERPDGSNFTLKIRSTKLEDSAMYFCASSEDSPSYEQYFGPGTRLTVT.

This rearrangement joins TRBV15 to TRBJ1-5; D uncertain. The length of the CDR3 is 15 residues. The germline V gene encodes CDR1 LNHNV and CDR2 YYDKDF (reference sequence). With 2 bases removed from V and 0 bases from J, the gap between germline ends came to 8 bases. The CDR3 DNA reads TGTGCCACCAGCAGACAAATTATTAGCAATCAGCCCCAGCATTTT. Its translation: CATSRQIISNQPQHF.

The genes are TRBV5-6 and TRBJ2-7; D call uncertain. Germline V gene sequence: CDR1 SGHDT, CDR2 YYEEEE. V dropped 2 bases and J dropped 0 bases, with 9 bases sitting between them. This CDR3 region has 14 residues. The CDR3 nucleotides are TGTGCCAGCAGCTTTCCCGGCAGCTCCTACGAGCAGTACTTC. This codes for CASSFPGSSYEQYF.

The V and J genes are TRBV6-1 and TRBJ2-4, with TRBD2 matching over 8 bases. Germline CDR1 and CDR2: MNHNS and SASEGT. V lost 4 bases and J lost 1; bases outside the gene matches: 12. CDR3 length: 18 residues. The CDR3 region has the DNA TGTGCCAGCAGTGTTTGGAGCGGGAGATTCCTCGCCAAAAACATTCAGTACTTC. As protein: CASSVWSGRFLAKNIQYF.

The CDR3 protein is CASSYDPGQGSNEQFF. CDR3 nucleotide sequence: TGTGCCAGCAGTTACGATCCGGGACAGGGAAGCAATGAGCAGTTCTTC. The chain uses TRBV2 and TRBJ2-1; the match to TRBD1 covers 9 bases. Per germline, CDR1 SNHLY and CDR2 FYNNEI. V lost 5 bases to trimming and J lost 6 bases; unmatched junction nucleotides: 11. The length of the CDR3 is 16 residues. The entire variable domain, with the rest obtained from reference TRBV2 and TRBJ2-1, is as follows: EPEVTQTPSHQVTQMGQEVILRCVPISNHLYFYWYRQILGQKVEFLVSFYNNEISEKSEIFDDQFSVERPDGSNFTLKIRSTKLEDSAMYFCASSYDPGQGSNEQFFGPGTRLTVL.

The chain recombines TRBV13 with TRBJ2-2; 10 nucleotides line up with TRBD1. The germline CDR1 and CDR2 sequences are PRHDT and FYEKMQ (reference sequence). This CDR3 contains 16 residues. Germline trimming cut 5 bases from V and 3 bases from J; bases unmatched to any gene: 6. The CDR3 coding sequence is TGTGCCAGCAGCGAACGGGACAGGGGATACACCGGGGAGCTGTTTTTT. It yields the protein CASSERDRGYTGELFF.

The rearrangement uses TRBV7-9 and TRBJ2-2; D not resolved. The V end lost 1 base, the J end lost 5 bases, and 8 bases lay between the germline ends. Germline CDR1 and CDR2: SEHNR and FQNEAQ (reference sequence). The CDR3 contains 14 residues. The CDR3 loop reads CASSLVKRTGELFF. The CDR3 coding sequence is TGTGCCAGCAGCTTAGTAAAAAGGACCGGGGAGCTGTTTTTT.

This chain connects TRBV21-1 to TRBJ2-4; the D call of TRBD2 is as the table states it, not checked on the DNA. TRBV21-1 is a pseudogene segment. The CDR3 sequence is 17 residues long. This CDR3 is CASSKGSSSEAKNIQYF. The CDR3 nucleotides are TGTGCCAGCAGCAAAGGATCATCTAGCGAGGCCAAAAACATTCAGTACTTC.

The rearrangement links TRBV6-1 to TRBJ1-2; D unresolved. The CDR3 covers 15 residues. The ends were cut back, 1 base at V and 4 bases at J, with 13 bases in the middle. Germline V gene sequence: CDR1 MNHNS, CDR2 SASEGT. The CDR3 loop is CASSEGRRGLYGYTF. CDR3 nucleotides: TGTGCCAGCAGTGAAGGGCGGAGAGGGCTCTATGGCTACACCTTC.

V and J are TRBV9 and TRBJ2-2, with 8 nucleotides matching TRBD1. J was trimmed by 6 bases and V by 3 bases; bases with no gene match: 7. Germline V gene lookup returns CDR1 SGDLS and CDR2 YYNGEE. This CDR3 spans 15 amino acids. The CDR3 loop reads CASSAEGQAAGELFF. CDR3 bases: TGTGCCAGCAGCGCCGAGGGACAGGCGGCCGGGGAGCTGTTTTTT.

This chain links TRBV6-1 with TRBJ2-1; 7 bases are shared with TRBD2. Germline values: CDR1 MNHNS, CDR2 SASEGT. J was trimmed by 0 bases and V by 3 bases; bases with no gene match: 5. This CDR3 spans 16 amino acids. CDR3 loop: CASSDTSAFSYNEQFF. CDR3 DNA sequence: TGTGCCAGCAGTGATACTAGCGCTTTCTCCTACAATGAGCAGTTCTTC.

The rearrangement uses TRBV6-1 and TRBJ2-7; D is possibly TRBD1 or TRBD2 (5 bases each). The CDR3 runs to 15 residues. CDR1 is MNHNS and CDR2 is SASEGT in the germline V gene. V was cut by 2 bases and J by 0 bases, with 11 bases left in between. DNA of the CDR3: TGTGCCAGCAGTGAATTCCGGGACGGCTCCTACGAGCAGTACTTC. Encoded protein: CASSEFRDGSYEQYF.

The count of this clone is one. V is TRBV9 and J is TRBJ1-2; D is unclear. Germline CDR1 SGDLS, CDR2 YYNGEE. The V end lost 5 bases, the J end lost 4 bases, and 18 bases lay between the germline ends. This CDR3 has 15 amino acids. The CDR3 DNA is TGTGCCAGCAGAGGGTTTAATGCAGAAACCTATGGCTACACCTTC. This translates into CASRGFNAETYGYTF.

The chain combines TRBV6-1 with TRBJ2-7, with D tentatively TRBD2 (7 bases). The CDR3 has 13 residues. Trimming removed 5 bases at V and 7 bases at J, with 15 bases between. CDR1 is MNHNS and CDR2 is SASEGT in the germline V gene. This chain's CDR3 is CASSSGGAGEQYF. CDR3 nucleotides: TGTGCCAGCAGTTCTGGGGGGGCGGGAGAGCAGTACTTC.

The chain combines TRBV10-3 with TRBJ2-5; TRBD2 is a possible D gene (5 bases). CDR3 length: 15 amino acids. V lost 1 base and J lost 3, with 12 bases in between. Germline V gives CDR1 ENHRY, CDR2 SYGVKD. CDR3 loop: CAISEFAEAEETQYF. The CDR3 DNA is TGTGCCATCAGTGAGTTCGCGGAGGCCGAAGAGACCCAGTACTTC.

The V and J genes are TRBV11-2 and TRBJ2-7; 10 bases are shared with TRBD2. The ends lost 2 bases at V and 3 bases at J; junction bases unmatched: 4. CDR3 length: 15 amino acids. Germline V gene sequence: CDR1 SGHAT, CDR2 FQNNGV. The CDR3 region is CASSLSAGGRYEQYF. CDR3 coding DNA: TGTGCCAGCAGCTTATCAGCGGGAGGGCGCTACGAGCAGTACTTC.

CDR3 protein: CASSWGGTNQPQHF. The CDR3 bases are TGTGCCAGCAGCTGGGGGGGGACCAATCAGCCCCAGCATTTT. The J gene is TRBJ1-5, the V gene TRBV7-9, with a weak D call TRBD1 (5 bases). Trimming stripped 4 bases from V and 3 bases from J, with 10 bases between. Germline-derived CDR1 and CDR2 are SEHNR and FQNEAQ (reference sequence). The CDR3 has 14 residues.